Listed below are T cell receptor beta chains from one sample, sequenced in a study of CD8 T cells in Susac syndrome. TCRdb re-derived calls from the immunoSEQ multiplex PCR reads in MiXCR, one entry per CDR3 protein. The sample shows 130,000 or so distinct CDR3 sequences, 85% to 95% of them seen only once. Source material: CD8+ T cells from PBMCs. The source of these receptors is a human donor with Susac syndrome. CDR3s include the opening cysteine and the closing phenylalanine or tryptophan. Not every row has a clone size; where given, it reads once, few, many or a size class.

v_call	clone_size	j_call	cdr3_aa
TRBV2	.	TRBJ1-5	CASSVGTDSNQPQHF
TRBV9	.	TRBJ2-1	CASSSRGGTYNEQFF
TRBV20-1	.	TRBJ2-5	CSAREPQGAETQYF
TRBV30	.	TRBJ2-3	CAWAGVKLTDTQYF
TRBV27	.	TRBJ1-6	CASSSPSYNSPLHF
TRBV11-2	.	TRBJ2-3	CASSLGPPDTQYF
TRBV27	.	TRBJ2-7	CASSLSPATYEQYF
TRBV4-1	.	TRBJ2-2	CASSSGRGGDTGELFF
TRBV12-3/TRBV12-4	.	TRBJ1-6	CASSLADRGFSPLHF
TRBV7-9	once	TRBJ2-5	CASSLAGQGVTQETQYF